These 10 T cell receptor beta chains were sequenced from one sample in a study of T cells in Graves' hyperthyroidism and ophthalmopathy. Using RNA transcripts as the source, TCR beta CDR3 regions were amplified. TCR CDR3 underwent first-round RT-PCR with the HTBI primer set. One entry per CDR3 protein, called by TCRdb with MiXCR from the multiplex PCR reads. Of around 500,000 distinct CDR3 sequences in the sample, around an eighth are singletons; the top ten hold under 20%. Sequenced input: blood. Source of these receptors: a woman under 30 with Graves' hyperthyroidism.

This clonotype has at least ten counts. The chain uses TRBV27 and TRBJ2-3, with D perhaps TRBD2 (6 bases). This CDR3 is built from 17 residues. V was clipped by 4 bases and J by 3 bases, with 20 bases between them. Germline loops: CDR1 MNHEY, CDR2 SMNVEV (reference sequence). The CDR3 sequence: CASSYRRGLGYTDTQYF. The CDR3 DNA reads as TGTGCCAGCAGTTACCGGAGGGGACTTGGTTATACAGATACGCAGTATTTT.

There are many counts of this clonotype. The chain joins TRBV15 to TRBJ2-1, with 15 bases lining up with TRBD2. J was trimmed by 7 bases and V by 1 base; bases with no gene match: 17. The CDR3 has 21 amino acids. In germline, CDR1 is LNHNV, CDR2 YYDKDF (reference sequence). In DNA, the CDR3 is TGTGCCACCAGCAGAGTCGGCCCCGGGACTAGCGGGAGGAGGGTTGAGAATGAGCAGTTCTTC. Its translation: CATSRVGPGTSGRRVENEQFF.

This clonotype came up many times. This sequence joins TRBV27 and TRBJ2-1, with TRBD2 matching 11 bases. The CDR3 covers 21 residues. Germline-derived CDR1 and CDR2 are MNHEY and SMNVEV (reference sequence). Losses at the gene ends were 5 bases for V and 1 base for J; bases not matched to a gene: 19. The CDR3 DNA follows: TGTGCCAGCAGTATTTTCGCCCTTAGTAGCGGGAGGGCCATTTCCTACAATGAGCAGTTCTTC. This codes for CASSIFALSSGRAISYNEQFF.

This clonotype has at least ten counts. This sequence joins TRBV11-3 and TRBJ1-5; no definite D call. The V gene lost 6 bases and the J gene lost 3 bases, with 9 bases spanning the gap. From germline, CDR1 is SGHNT and CDR2 YENEEA. The CDR3 contains 13 residues. The CDR3 reads CASSWAPNQPQHF. The DNA of the CDR3 is TGTGCCAGCAGTTGGGCACCCAATCAGCCCCAGCATTTT. Full variable domain (rest looked up from reference TRBV11-3 and TRBJ1-5): EAGVVQSPRYKIIEKKQPVAFWCNPISGHNTLYWYLQNLGQGPELLIRYENEEAVDDSQLPKDRFSAERLKGVDSTLKIQPAELGDSAVYLCASSWAPNQPQHFGDGTRLSIL.

In this sample, this clonotype turned up many times. V is TRBV12-3 or TRBV12-4 and J is TRBJ1-2; unclear D gene. V was pared by 3 bases and J by 6 bases, with 14 bases between. This CDR3 is built from 14 residues. This CDR3 reads CASSLAVRFDGYTF. CDR3 in DNA: TGTGCCAGCAGTTTGGCGGTACGGTTTGATGGCTACACCTTC.

The chain employs TRBV7-2 and TRBJ2-7, with 8 bases matching TRBD2. The CDR3 is made up of 17 amino acids. Germline V lookup: CDR1 SGHTA, CDR2 FQGNSA. With V trimmed by 1 base and J by 7 bases, 15 bases remained unmatched. CDR3 sequence (DNA): TGTGCCAGCAGCTTAGGAGGGGGAGCGGGAGATGGGTTTGAGCAGTACTTC. Translation gives CASSLGGGAGDGFEQYF.

This clonotype showed up just a few times. V is TRBV19 and J is TRBJ2-2; 9 bases fit TRBD1. Trimming cost V 8 bases and J 0 bases; bases outside gene matches: 7. Germline V CDR1 and CDR2: LNHDA, SQIVND (reference sequence). This CDR3 has 16 residues. For the CDR3, the DNA is TGTGCCAGTGGACAGGGGACCTTCGCGAACACCGGGGAGCTGTTTTTT. Its protein is CASGQGTFANTGELFF. Full variable domain (remainder filled in from reference TRBV19 and TRBJ2-2): DGGITQSPKYLFRKEGQNVTLSCEQNLNHDAMYWYRQDPGQGLRLIYYSQIVNDFQKGDIAEGYSVSREKKESFPLTVTSAQKNPTAFYLCASGQGTFANTGELFFGEGSRLTVL.

This clonotype was seen repeatedly, ten times or more. The V gene is TRBV6-5, the J gene TRBJ2-7; the D gene is possibly TRBD2 (5 bases). Germline CDR1 reads MNHEY; CDR2 reads SVGAGI. The CDR3 has 15 residues. Between the trimmed V and J ends, which lost 2 bases and 5 bases, there was a span of 16 bases. CDR3 sequence (DNA): TGTGCCAGCAGTTACCGGGGTGGGCCCCAGGACGAGCAGTACTTC. Residues: CASSYRGGPQDEQYF.

The chain combines TRBV15 with TRBJ1-4, with D uncertain. V lost 0 bases and J lost 0, with 8 bases in between. From germline, CDR1 is LNHNV and CDR2 YYDKDF (reference sequence). The CDR3 extends over 16 amino acids. The CDR3 coding sequence is TGTGCCACCAGCAGAGATCAACAGTCAACTAATGAAAAACTGTTTTTT. Translated, it gives CATSRDQQSTNEKLFF.

This clonotype was counted ten times or more. V gene TRBV28 combines with J gene TRBJ2-1, with 7 bases that match TRBD2. Germline V lookup: CDR1 MDHEN, CDR2 SYDVKM. The CDR3 length is 16 residues. The trim removed 6 bases at V and 7 bases at J, leaving 15 bases unmatched. CDR3 DNA: TGTGCCAGCAGCGCCGGTTGGGCGGGAGCGCTGAATGAGCAGTTCTTC. This translates into CASSAGWAGALNEQFF.